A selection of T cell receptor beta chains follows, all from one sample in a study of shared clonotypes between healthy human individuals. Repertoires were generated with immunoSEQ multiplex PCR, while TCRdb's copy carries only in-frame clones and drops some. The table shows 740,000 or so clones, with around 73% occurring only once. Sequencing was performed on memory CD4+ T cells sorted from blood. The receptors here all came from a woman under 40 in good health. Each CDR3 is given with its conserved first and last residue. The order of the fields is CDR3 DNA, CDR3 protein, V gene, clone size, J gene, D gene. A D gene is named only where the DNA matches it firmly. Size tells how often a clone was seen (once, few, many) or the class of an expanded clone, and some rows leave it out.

CDR3nt: TGTGCCAGCAGCTTACAGGTGGCCTATGGCTACACCTTC
CDR3aa: CASSLQVAYGYTF
v_gene: TRBV7-9
abundance: .
j_gene: TRBJ1-2
d_gene: .

CDR3nt: TGCAGTACACGGGGGCGCTACGAGCAGTACTTC
CDR3aa: CSTRGRYEQYF
v_gene: TRBV20-1
abundance: .
j_gene: TRBJ2-7
d_gene: .

CDR3nt: TGCAGCGTAGTAGCGGGAGGGAGCACAGATACGCAGTATTTT
CDR3aa: CSVVAGGSTDTQYF
v_gene: TRBV29-1
abundance: once
j_gene: TRBJ2-3
d_gene: TRBD2

CDR3nt: TGTGCCAGCGTTATGGCGGGGTTGGGCACTGAAGCTTTCTTT
CDR3aa: CASVMAGLGTEAFF
v_gene: TRBV6-1
abundance: few
j_gene: TRBJ1-1
d_gene: .

CDR3nt: TGTGCCAGCCTCCGGGACATAAGCTCCTACGAGCAGTACTTC
CDR3aa: CASLRDISSYEQYF
v_gene: TRBV6-6
abundance: .
j_gene: TRBJ2-7
d_gene: .

CDR3nt: TGTGCCAGCAGTGAAACAGGGAGGCGTACCGAAGCTTTCTTT
CDR3aa: CASSETGRRTEAFF
v_gene: TRBV2
abundance: .
j_gene: TRBJ1-1
d_gene: .

CDR3nt: TGCAGCGTTGGGGGAGGCAGGGGAACCTACGAGCAGTACTTC
CDR3aa: CSVGGGRGTYEQYF
v_gene: TRBV29-1
abundance: .
j_gene: TRBJ2-7
d_gene: .

CDR3nt: TGTGCCAGCAGCCCGACTAGCGGGAGATGGAATGAGCAGTTCTTC
CDR3aa: CASSPTSGRWNEQFF
v_gene: TRBV11-2
abundance: .
j_gene: TRBJ2-1
d_gene: TRBD2

CDR3nt: TGTGCCAGCAGCTTAGGCGGGGCAGACTACACCGGGGAGCTGTTTTTT
CDR3aa: CASSLGGADYTGELFF
v_gene: TRBV11-3
abundance: .
j_gene: TRBJ2-2
d_gene: .

CDR3nt: TGCAGCGTTGTCTTTCGGGTCAGGGCTAGCTCCTACGAGCAGTACTTC
CDR3aa: CSVVFRVRASSYEQYF
v_gene: TRBV29-1
abundance: .
j_gene: TRBJ2-7
d_gene: .

CDR3nt: TGTGCCAGCAGAAGGACAGGAAGTATTCTGTCGGAAGAGCAGTACTTC
CDR3aa: CASRRTGSILSEEQYF
v_gene: TRBV6-6
abundance: .
j_gene: TRBJ2-7
d_gene: TRBD1

CDR3nt: TGTGCCAGCAGCCCAGACAGTGTCTCCTACGAGCAGTACTTC
CDR3aa: CASSPDSVSYEQYF
v_gene: TRBV5-4
abundance: .
j_gene: TRBJ2-7
d_gene: .

CDR3nt: TGTGCCAGCAGCCCTAGCAGGGTCGGCAATCAGCCCCAGCATTTT
CDR3aa: CASSPSRVGNQPQHF
v_gene: TRBV7-8
abundance: once
j_gene: TRBJ1-5
d_gene: .

CDR3nt: TGTGCCACCAGCATACGAGGGAGCACAGATACGCAGTATTTT
CDR3aa: CATSIRGSTDTQYF
v_gene: TRBV15
abundance: .
j_gene: TRBJ2-3
d_gene: .

CDR3nt: TGTGCCAGCAGTTCGGGGTTCTATGGCTACACCTTC
CDR3aa: CASSSGFYGYTF
v_gene: TRBV28
abundance: .
j_gene: TRBJ1-2
d_gene: .

CDR3nt: TGTGCCAGCAGCGCGACAGATAGCAATCAGCCCCAGCATTTT
CDR3aa: CASSATDSNQPQHF
v_gene: TRBV2
abundance: .
j_gene: TRBJ1-5
d_gene: .

CDR3nt: TGTGCCAGCAGCGAACAGGGAGGCACCGGGGAGCTGTTTTTT
CDR3aa: CASSEQGGTGELFF
v_gene: TRBV6-4
abundance: few
j_gene: TRBJ2-2
d_gene: .

CDR3nt: TGTGCCAGCAGCCGTGCGGATTTATACGCTGTCTCTGGAAACACCATATATTTT
CDR3aa: CASSRADLYAVSGNTIYF
v_gene: TRBV13
abundance: .
j_gene: TRBJ1-3
d_gene: .

CDR3nt: TGTGCCAGCAGTTTGGCAGGGTCGATGAACACTGAAGCTTTCTTT
CDR3aa: CASSLAGSMNTEAFF
v_gene: TRBV27
abundance: .
j_gene: TRBJ1-1
d_gene: .

CDR3nt: TGTGCCAGTAGTATAGGGGGGGGTTATCAGCCCCAGCATTTT
CDR3aa: CASSIGGGYQPQHF
v_gene: TRBV19
abundance: .
j_gene: TRBJ1-5
d_gene: .

CDR3nt: TGTGCCAGTAGCCCCGGAGGTAGAGATCAGCCCCAGCATTTT
CDR3aa: CASSPGGRDQPQHF
v_gene: TRBV19
abundance: .
j_gene: TRBJ1-5
d_gene: .

CDR3nt: TGTGCCAGCAACCCGCCCAACACAGATACGCAGTATTTT
CDR3aa: CASNPPNTDTQYF
v_gene: TRBV7-8
abundance: .
j_gene: TRBJ2-3
d_gene: .

CDR3nt: TGTGCCAGCAGTTTATTAGGGACCCCGCTTATCTATGGCTACACCTTC
CDR3aa: CASSLLGTPLIYGYTF
v_gene: TRBV28
abundance: .
j_gene: TRBJ1-2
d_gene: .

CDR3nt: TGTGCCAGTAGTAGAGCGGAGGACTATGGCTACACCTTC
CDR3aa: CASSRAEDYGYTF
v_gene: TRBV19
abundance: .
j_gene: TRBJ1-2
d_gene: .

CDR3nt: TGTGCCAGTAGTGGACTAACGGGAGAGACCCAGTACTTC
CDR3aa: CASSGLTGETQYF
v_gene: TRBV19
abundance: .
j_gene: TRBJ2-5
d_gene: .

CDR3nt: TGTGCCAGCAGCCCCGTCAAGGGTCCTATGAACACTGAAGCTTTCTTT
CDR3aa: CASSPVKGPMNTEAFF
v_gene: TRBV7-9
abundance: .
j_gene: TRBJ1-1
d_gene: .

CDR3nt: TGTGCCAGCAAGGTAGAAGGGTTGAACACTGAAGCTTTCTTT
CDR3aa: CASKVEGLNTEAFF
v_gene: TRBV2
abundance: .
j_gene: TRBJ1-1
d_gene: .

CDR3nt: TGTGCCAGCATGGGCGGGAGGATGACAGATACGCAGTATTTT
CDR3aa: CASMGGRMTDTQYF
v_gene: TRBV6-1
abundance: .
j_gene: TRBJ2-3
d_gene: TRBD2

CDR3nt: TGTGCCAGCAGCTTAGTAGGTGACAGCACCTACGAGCAGTACTTC
CDR3aa: CASSLVGDSTYEQYF
v_gene: TRBV7-2
abundance: few
j_gene: TRBJ2-7
d_gene: .

CDR3nt: TGCGCCAGCAGCTTCTCGGGAGTGGGCTACAATGAGCAGTTCTTC
CDR3aa: CASSFSGVGYNEQFF
v_gene: TRBV5-1
abundance: .
j_gene: TRBJ2-1
d_gene: .

CDR3nt: TGTGCAAGTCGCTGCTGGGGGGACCCGGGGTCCTACGAGCAGTACTTC
CDR3aa: CASRCWGDPGSYEQYF
v_gene: TRBV12-2
abundance: .
j_gene: TRBJ2-7
d_gene: .

CDR3nt: TGCGCCAGCAGCGGCTCTAGCTTGGACGAGCAGTACTTC
CDR3aa: CASSGSSLDEQYF
v_gene: TRBV5-1
abundance: .
j_gene: TRBJ2-7
d_gene: .

CDR3nt: TGTGCCAGCAGCTTAAGGGCGGGGTTCTATGGCTACACCTTC
CDR3aa: CASSLRAGFYGYTF
v_gene: TRBV13
abundance: .
j_gene: TRBJ1-2
d_gene: .

CDR3nt: TGCGCCAGCCATCCCGGGGCCACTGAAGCTTTCTTT
CDR3aa: CASHPGATEAFF
v_gene: TRBV10-2
abundance: .
j_gene: TRBJ1-1
d_gene: .

CDR3nt: TGCAGTGCTAGGTTGGTGACTGAAGCTTTCTTT
CDR3aa: CSARLVTEAFF
v_gene: TRBV20-1
abundance: .
j_gene: TRBJ1-1
d_gene: .

CDR3nt: TGTGCCAGCAGCTTAGGGACCTTCATGAGCGGGAGTTCGAACACAGATACGCAGTATTTT
CDR3aa: CASSLGTFMSGSSNTDTQYF
v_gene: TRBV11-3
abundance: .
j_gene: TRBJ2-3
d_gene: TRBD2

CDR3nt: TGTGCCAGCAGGACTAGCACAGATACGCAGTATTTT
CDR3aa: CASRTSTDTQYF
v_gene: TRBV28
abundance: many
j_gene: TRBJ2-3
d_gene: .

CDR3nt: TGTGCCAGCAGCCTTGGGACAGAACTAGGCTACACCTTC
CDR3aa: CASSLGTELGYTF
v_gene: TRBV6-1
abundance: .
j_gene: TRBJ1-2
d_gene: TRBD1

CDR3nt: TGTGCCAGCAGCGTAGCGGGATCCGCGAGGGAGCAGTTCTTC
CDR3aa: CASSVAGSAREQFF
v_gene: TRBV9
abundance: .
j_gene: TRBJ2-1
d_gene: .

CDR3nt: TGTGCCAGTAGTGCGGGACGGCGTAACACTGAAGCTTTCTTT
CDR3aa: CASSAGRRNTEAFF
v_gene: TRBV19
abundance: .
j_gene: TRBJ1-1
d_gene: .

CDR3nt: TGTGCCACCAGCAGTCCCCACTCGACAGGACCGGTCTACGAGCAGTACTTC
CDR3aa: CATSSPHSTGPVYEQYF
v_gene: TRBV15
abundance: .
j_gene: TRBJ2-7
d_gene: .

CDR3nt: TGTGCCAGCAGTTCCTACAGGGGGAACTATGGCTACACCTTC
CDR3aa: CASSSYRGNYGYTF
v_gene: TRBV6-5
abundance: .
j_gene: TRBJ1-2
d_gene: TRBD1

CDR3nt: TGTGCCAGCAGACGGGACAGGACCTCCTCCTACGAGCAGTACTTC
CDR3aa: CASRRDRTSSYEQYF
v_gene: TRBV6-5
abundance: .
j_gene: TRBJ2-7
d_gene: TRBD1

CDR3nt: TGTGCCAGCAGCCCGGGAGGACAATCCTACAATGAGCAGTTCTTC
CDR3aa: CASSPGGQSYNEQFF
v_gene: TRBV7-3
abundance: .
j_gene: TRBJ2-1
d_gene: TRBD2

CDR3nt: TGTGCCAGCAGCGCGCCCGGGACAGGGTGTCAGCCCCAGCATTTT
CDR3aa: CASSAPGTGCQPQHF
v_gene: TRBV7-7
abundance: .
j_gene: TRBJ1-5
d_gene: TRBD1

CDR3nt: TGTGCCAGCAGCTTGACAGTAGGAGGCTACACCTTC
CDR3aa: CASSLTVGGYTF
v_gene: TRBV5-4
abundance: .
j_gene: TRBJ1-2
d_gene: .

CDR3nt: TGTGCCAGCAGCTTATATCCATCGAACACTGAAGCTTTCTTT
CDR3aa: CASSLYPSNTEAFF
v_gene: TRBV7-9
abundance: .
j_gene: TRBJ1-1
d_gene: .

CDR3nt: TGTGCCAGTACTCCCGGGGGCCGGAGCACAGATACGCAGTATTTT
CDR3aa: CASTPGGRSTDTQYF
v_gene: TRBV19
abundance: .
j_gene: TRBJ2-3
d_gene: .

CDR3nt: TGTGCCAGCGGGAGGGTCATCGAGAGCACAGATACGCAGTATTTT
CDR3aa: CASGRVIESTDTQYF
v_gene: TRBV6-1
abundance: few
j_gene: TRBJ2-3
d_gene: TRBD2

CDR3nt: TGTGCCACCAGTCGAGGAGTGGGACTAGCGGCCGAGCAGTACTTC
CDR3aa: CATSRGVGLAAEQYF
v_gene: TRBV15
abundance: few
j_gene: TRBJ2-7
d_gene: TRBD2

CDR3nt: TGTGCCAGCAGGCGGGACAGGAGCTACAATGAGCAGTTCTTC
CDR3aa: CASRRDRSYNEQFF
v_gene: TRBV2
abundance: .
j_gene: TRBJ2-1
d_gene: TRBD1

CDR3nt: TGCGCCAGCAGCCCAAACAGCGGACTCACTGAAGCTTTCTTT
CDR3aa: CASSPNSGLTEAFF
v_gene: TRBV5-1
abundance: .
j_gene: TRBJ1-1
d_gene: .

CDR3nt: TGTGCCAGCAGACGATATGGGACAGGGGGTTATGGCTACACCTTC
CDR3aa: CASRRYGTGGYGYTF
v_gene: TRBV28
abundance: .
j_gene: TRBJ1-2
d_gene: TRBD1